This record covers a single TCR beta chain. Its antigen is unknown. This specimen belongs to a study of T cells in Graves' hyperthyroidism and ophthalmopathy. Findings of the study overall: A model built on 13 V-J features separated ophthalmopathy from stable hyperthyroidism.

Amplification yielded TCR beta CDR3 regions, with RNA transcripts as the source. The HTBI primer set was used in a first-round RT-PCR of the TCR CDR3. TCRdb processed the multiplex PCR reads anew with MiXCR; each CDR3 protein has one entry. This table holds 300,000 to 450,000 distinct CDR3 sequences, about 25% found once. Patients aged 18 to 65 had newly diagnosed hyperthyroidism that had lasted under 2 months. CDR1 and CDR2 from the germline V gene are SGHDN and FVKESK. The junction had 7 bases not matched to a gene; V was cut back by 2 bases and J by 5 bases. The CDR3 extends over 17 amino acids. The chain combines TRBV14 with TRBJ2-1; 12 nucleotides match TRBD2. This clonotype was obtained from a man between 45 and 60 years old with Graves' hyperthyroidism. Sequencing input: blood. The DNA of the CDR3 is TGTGCCAGCAGCCAAAGGAGGACTAGCGGGATGAACAATGAGCAGTTCTTC. The encoded protein is CASSQRRTSGMNNEQFF.